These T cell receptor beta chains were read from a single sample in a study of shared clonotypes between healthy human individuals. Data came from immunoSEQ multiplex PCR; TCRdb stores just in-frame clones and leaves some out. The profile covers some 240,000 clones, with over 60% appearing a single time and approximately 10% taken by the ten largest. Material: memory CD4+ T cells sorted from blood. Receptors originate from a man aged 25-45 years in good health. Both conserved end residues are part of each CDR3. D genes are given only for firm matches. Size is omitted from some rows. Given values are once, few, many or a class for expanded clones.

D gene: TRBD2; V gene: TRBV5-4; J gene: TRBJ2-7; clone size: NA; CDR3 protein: CASRSSGRANEQYF; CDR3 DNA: TGTGCCAGCAGGTCTAGCGGGAGAGCCAACGAGCAGTACTTC
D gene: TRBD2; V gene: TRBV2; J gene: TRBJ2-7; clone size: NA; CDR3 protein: CASSELLAGAYEQYF; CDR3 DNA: TGTGCCAGCAGTGAACTACTAGCGGGAGCCTACGAGCAGTACTTC
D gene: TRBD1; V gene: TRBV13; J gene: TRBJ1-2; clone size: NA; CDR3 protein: CASSSGTAYGYTF; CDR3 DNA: TGTGCCAGCAGCTCCGGGACAGCCTATGGCTACACCTTC
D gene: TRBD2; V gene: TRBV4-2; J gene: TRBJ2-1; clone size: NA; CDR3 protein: CASSPAISGRNEQFF; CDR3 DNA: TGTGCCAGCAGCCCCGCCATCAGCGGGAGAAATGAGCAGTTCTTC
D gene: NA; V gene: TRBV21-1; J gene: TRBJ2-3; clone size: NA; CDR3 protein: CASSKGLADSWQDTQYF; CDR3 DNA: TGTGCCAGCAGCAAAGGATTGGCGGACTCCTGGCAAGATACGCAGTATTTT
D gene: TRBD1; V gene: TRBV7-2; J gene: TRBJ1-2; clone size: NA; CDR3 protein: CASSDRDRGLRGYTF; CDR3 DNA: TGTGCCAGCAGCGACCGGGACAGGGGGCTGAGGGGCTACACCTTC
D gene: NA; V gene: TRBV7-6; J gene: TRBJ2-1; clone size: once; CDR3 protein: CASSLDHGGREQFF; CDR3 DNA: TGTGCCAGCAGCTTAGACCACGGGGGGCGTGAGCAGTTCTTC
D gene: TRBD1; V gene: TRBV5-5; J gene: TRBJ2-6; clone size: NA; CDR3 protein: CASSWTGTGSSGANVLTF; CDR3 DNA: TGTGCCAGCAGCTGGACCGGGACAGGGAGCTCTGGGGCCAACGTCCTGACTTTC
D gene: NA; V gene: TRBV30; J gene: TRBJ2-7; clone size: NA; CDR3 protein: CAWRQGYEQYF; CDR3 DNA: TGTGCCTGGAGGCAGGGCTACGAGCAGTACTTC
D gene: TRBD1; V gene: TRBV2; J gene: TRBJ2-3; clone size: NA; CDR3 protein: CASNNRGFTDTQYF; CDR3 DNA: TGTGCCAGCAATAACAGGGGTTTTACAGATACGCAGTATTTT
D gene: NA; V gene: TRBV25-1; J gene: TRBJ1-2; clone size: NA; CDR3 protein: CASSESSRTVYGYTF; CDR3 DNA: TGTGCCAGCAGTGAATCGAGTCGTACAGTTTATGGCTACACCTTC